This T cell receptor (beta chain) is drawn from a study of shared clonotypes between healthy human individuals. Study-level background: Donors were a couple of women and a few men aged 18 to 49. Notes on the study in general: The diversity represented, both genetic and in exposure history, was limited by few donors.

J gave up 8 bases and V 4 bases, and 12 bases lay outside the gene matches. CDR3 length equals 17 residues. Germline CDR1 is SGHRS and CDR2 is YFSETQ. An even split of each subset's genomic DNA across several immunoSEQ plates was performed. Method: immunoSEQ multiplex PCR; TCRdb's copy keeps in-frame clones and lacks some. The table lists 2 million to 2.5 million clones, around 90% of them singletons. About this clone: Its target is unknown.

The receptor was isolated from a man between 18 and 35 years old in good health. Some clones in this sample may be carry-over from other donors' samples. The gene calls are TRBV5-1 and TRBJ2-4, with TRBD2 identical over 13 bases. Material for sequencing was naive CD4+ T cells from PBMCs. Subset meaning: CD45RA+ positively selected. CDR3 region: CASSPGLAGVVVDIQYF. The CDR3 bases are TGCGCCAGCAGCCCAGGACTAGCGGGAGTTGTAGTAGACATTCAGTACTTC.